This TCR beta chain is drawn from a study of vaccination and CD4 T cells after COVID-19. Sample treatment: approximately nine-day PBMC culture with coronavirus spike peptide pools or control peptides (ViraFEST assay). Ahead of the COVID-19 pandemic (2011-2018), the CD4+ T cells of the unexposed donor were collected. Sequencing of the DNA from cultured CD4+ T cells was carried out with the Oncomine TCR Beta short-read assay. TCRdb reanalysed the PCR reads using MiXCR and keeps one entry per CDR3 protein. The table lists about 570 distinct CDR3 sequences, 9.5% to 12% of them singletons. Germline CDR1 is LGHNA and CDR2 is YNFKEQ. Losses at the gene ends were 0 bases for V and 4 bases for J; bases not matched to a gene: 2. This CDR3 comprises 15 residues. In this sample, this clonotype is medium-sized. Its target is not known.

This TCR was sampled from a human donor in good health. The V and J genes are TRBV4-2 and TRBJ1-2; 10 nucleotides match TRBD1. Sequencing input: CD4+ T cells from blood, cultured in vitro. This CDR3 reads CASSQDRTGGYGYTF. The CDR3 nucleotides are TGTGCCAGCAGCCAAGACCGGACAGGGGGCTATGGCTACACCTTC.